The clone carrying this T cell receptor (beta chain) was observed a single time. The antigen is not known. Survey-level resolution applied to immunoSEQ assay v3.0. Libraries were prepared by immunoSEQ multiplex PCR; TCRdb keeps only in-frame clonotypes and omits some of them. The sample records around 25,000 clones, 95% being singletons. These data are taken from a study of long-term antiretroviral therapy in people with HIV. Overall study findings and caveats: Pre-ART-expanded clones dominated the repertoire at all time points. Diversity remained lower than transplant donor controls, even though it increased after ART.

The CDR3 covers 14 residues. Germline V gives CDR1 SGHVS, CDR2 FQNEAQ. The ends lost 3 bases at V and 6 bases at J; junction bases unmatched: 6. Here the sequenced sample was unsorted PBMCs, taken around 5.2 years after starting antiretroviral therapy. This TCR was recovered from a woman aged 45-65 years with HIV. The chain recombines TRBV7-8 with TRBJ2-7; 9 bases align to TRBD2. In DNA form, the CDR3 reads TGTGCCAGCAGCTTCTGGACTAGCGAAAGCGAGCAGTACTTC. Protein product: CASSFWTSESEQYF.